The TCR beta chain under discussion was sequenced for a study of cytomegalovirus exposure and HLA in healthy donors (dated by TCRdb to between 2016 and 2019). Turning to the overall study: A later analysis indicated that the roughly 130 validation repertoires were generated on the platform also employed for the approximately 690 repertoires of the first cohort. The study aimed to test whether cataloging public T cell receptors could reveal signatures of past pathogen exposure. Along with the approximately 700-subject first cohort, a separate validation cohort of roughly 110 different subjects was used. To predict cytomegalovirus infection status, the study brought together high-throughput TCR immunosequencing, statistical association of individual TCRs with disease status, and machine learning.

The donors were included in the validation cohort of 120 subjects, a group kept apart from the roughly 670-subject first cohort. Overall study results and their limits: Of the cluster scores, roughly 95% were above 0 in a later analysis, which found that TCRs clustered in the first cohort also tended to co-occur in the 130 or so validation repertoires. The authors suggested that the approach could potentially be generalized to other disease states and immunological phenotypes. The classifier was reported to diagnose cytomegalovirus status with high specificity and sensitivity in both the original and validation cohorts. A later analysis lacked HLA typing for the validation cohort, so it scored co-occurrence in that cohort across all 110 or so repertoires. A few of the identified cytomegalovirus-associated TCR beta chains were confirmed in vitro to be specific for cytomegalovirus antigens. Most TCR sequences were seen in very few donors, while some public TCRs were found in many individuals. The study gave a list of some 150 TCR beta chains associated with cytomegalovirus.

A note on this clone: Its antigen remains unidentified. The record has no base qualities; no much larger clone is one base away.

Library preparation used the immunoSEQ multiplex PCR assay. From the authors' description of their analysis: A statistical classification framework was built to diagnose cytomegalovirus status from the catalog of TCR beta chain sequences. This is the immuneACCESS table as TCRdb keeps it, with only in-frame sequences that have V and J called. A part of the clones is gone; compared with another copy, unresolved V genes explain less than half, and the rest is unexplained. V, J and clone size reflect that table, while D and trimming were determined from the DNA. The sample records about 160,000 clones, around 96% of which are singletons. 0.89% of the sample comes from the top ten. The germline V gene specifies MNHNS as CDR1 and SASEGT as CDR2. V is cut back by 5 bases and J by 0 bases, with 3 bases in the junction unmatched. The CDR3 sequence holds 15 residues, the cysteine and phenylalanine included. The entry retains the CDR3 DNA only, 45 bases that are in frame from base 1.

This TCR derives from a woman aged 18-30 years in good health and CMV-seronegative. In this chain, TRBV6-1 is recombined with TRBJ2-7; TRBD1 agrees with 11 junctional bases. Sequenced material: PBMCs. The DNA reads as follows: TGTGCCAGCAGTCCCGGGACAGGGGGCTCCTACGAGCAGTACTTC. The encoded protein is CASSPGTGGSYEQYF.